This record concerns one T cell receptor beta chain sequence. No antigen is known for it. The CDR3 sequence is 14 residues long. The ends were cut back, 2 bases at V and 7 bases at J, with 11 bases in the middle. The germline V gene has CDR1 MNHEY and CDR2 SVGAGI. These data belong to a study of immune evolution from preneoplasia to lung adenocarcinoma. Overall study results and limits: T cell clonality was higher in KRAS-mutant than EGFR-mutant or wild-type nodules.

The table came from immunoSEQ multiplex PCR; TCRdb's copy has only in-frame clones and leaves some out. The sample contains 4,900 or so clones, approximately 91% of which appear only once. The chain combines TRBV6-5 with TRBJ1-4, with D maybe TRBD1 (5 bases). This receptor was identified in a person between 70 and 80 years old with lung adenocarcinoma. The specimen sequenced was FFPE atypical adenomatous hyperplasia tissue from the lung. Subset denoted: atypical adenomatous hyperplasia (AAH), lung preneoplasia. CDR3 in DNA: TGTGCCAGCAGTTACGTGGGGGGAGTTGAAAAACTGTTTTTT. The encoded protein is CASSYVGGVEKLFF.